Following are 15 T cell receptor beta chains from one sample sequenced in a study of CD8 T cells in ankylosing spondylitis. Study-wide results and limits: Apparently characteristic of ankylosing spondylitis blood was a TCR beta motif (fewer than 10 highly homologous variants).

TCRdb reanalysed the 5' RACE reads using MiXCR and keeps one entry per CDR3 protein. The sample comprises about 210,000 distinct CDR3 sequences, about 7.3% of which are singletons, and 12% to 15% rests with the top ten. No cognate antigen is known for these TCRs. Source material: blood, either unsorted or a sorted T cell fraction (not recorded which). Source of these receptors: a male donor with ankylosing spondylitis.

In this sample, this clonotype turned up many times. The V call is TRBV29-1, the J call TRBJ2-7; 9 bases agree with TRBD1. Germline V gene lookup returns CDR1 SQVTM and CDR2 ANQGSEA. CDR3 size: 13 residues. Unmatched junction bases numbered 6, after V lost 4 bases and J lost 5 bases. The CDR3 loop is CSVAGTGLNEQYF. CDR3 coding DNA: TGCAGCGTTGCCGGGACAGGGCTGAACGAGCAGTACTTC.

The genes are TRBV29-1 and TRBJ1-2; the D is unclear. The CDR3 contains 13 residues. Germline values: CDR1 SQVTM, CDR2 ANQGSEA. V lost 1 base and J lost 1, with 7 bases in between. The chain's CDR3 is CSVEGEVNYGYTF. CDR3 DNA sequence: TGCAGCGTTGAAGGGGAGGTTAACTATGGCTACACCTTC.

This clonotype was found many times. CDR3 in DNA: TGTGCCACCAGTGAAGGGGGTATCCACTACGAGCAGTACTTC. Protein product: CATSEGGIHYEQYF. The chain couples TRBV24-1 to TRBJ2-7; D perhaps matches TRBD1 (6 bases). This CDR3 comprises 14 residues. Trimming removed 4 bases at V and 3 bases at J, with 12 bases between. Per germline, CDR1 KGHDR and CDR2 SFDVKD.

This clonotype was seen many times. This sequence joins TRBV27 and TRBJ1-4; D perhaps matches TRBD1 (6 bases). This CDR3 is 13 amino acids long. The V gene's germline CDR1 is MNHEY and CDR2 SMNVEV (reference sequence). V was trimmed by 5 bases and J by 12 bases, leaving 16 bases between them. CDR3 sequence reads: CASSIAGGIELFF. In DNA, the CDR3 is TGTGCCAGCAGTATTGCCGGGGGCATAGAACTGTTTTTT.

There are a few counts of this clonotype. The chain combines TRBV14 with TRBJ2-7; the D is unclear. The germline V and J ends were trimmed by 1 base and 3 bases, with 13 bases remaining between them. CDR1 is SGHDN, CDR2 FVKESK, per germline. The CDR3 spans 15 residues. DNA for the CDR3: TGTGCCAGCAGCCAAGGAAAGAACGGTCTCTACGAGCAGTACTTC. Its translation: CASSQGKNGLYEQYF.

This clonotype has only a few counts. An end of the junction does not agree with germline; a read error may underlie this. The chain couples TRBV25-1 to TRBJ2-7; TRBD1 aligns across 8 bases. The germline gives CDR1 MGHDK, CDR2 SYGVNS. This CDR3 is 15 amino acids long. The CDR3 protein is CASSEYRTGPYGQYF. The CDR3 DNA reads as TGTGCCAGCAGTGAATATAGGACAGGGCCCTACGGGCAGTACTTC.

This clonotype was counted many times. The rearrangement joins TRBV28 to TRBJ1-1; the D gene is possibly TRBD1 (6 bases). This CDR3 is 16 amino acids long. V was trimmed by 1 base and J by 0 bases, leaving 12 bases between them. In germline, CDR1 is MDHEN, CDR2 SYDVKM. The CDR3 sequence: CASSLYRARMNTEAFF. The CDR3 DNA reads TGTGCCAGCAGTTTATACAGGGCGCGGATGAACACTGAAGCTTTCTTT.

This clonotype appeared many times. The rearrangement uses TRBV20-1 and TRBJ2-2; the D is unclear. V dropped 0 bases and J dropped 0 bases, with 11 bases sitting between them. In germline, CDR1 is DFQATT, CDR2 SNEGSKA (reference sequence). This CDR3 contains 16 residues. The CDR3 nucleotides are TGCAGTGCTAGAGATCTCTCTCAGCCGAACACCGGGGAGCTGTTTTTT. Amino acids: CSARDLSQPNTGELFF.

The V call is TRBV19, the J call TRBJ2-7; D not resolved. This CDR3 region has 14 residues. Germline-derived CDR1 and CDR2 are LNHDA and SQIVND (reference sequence). V lost 0 bases to trimming and J lost 3 bases, with 9 bases between them. CDR3 sequence (DNA): TGTGCCAGTAGTATAGATCTGGGCTTCTACGAGCAGTACTTC. Translated: CASSIDLGFYEQYF.

The table lists this clonotype with many counts. The V gene is TRBV27, the J gene TRBJ1-1; D possibly corresponds to TRBD1 (5 bases). V was clipped by 10 bases and J by 4 bases, with 19 bases between them. The CDR3 consists of 14 residues. Per germline, CDR1 MNHEY and CDR2 SMNVEV (reference sequence). The CDR3 here is CATKPQEGSTEAFF. The CDR3 nucleotides are TGTGCCACCAAACCCCAGGAGGGGAGCACTGAAGCTTTCTTT.

The rearrangement uses TRBV9 and TRBJ2-7, with D perhaps assigned TRBD1 or TRBD2 (6 bases each). The germline gives CDR1 SGDLS, CDR2 YYNGEE. V was clipped by 0 bases and J by 3 bases, with 13 bases between them. CDR3 length equals 15 residues. CDR3 nucleotide sequence: TGTGCCAGCAGCGTAGGGGGGGCGGATTACTACGAGCAGTACTTC. It yields the protein CASSVGGADYYEQYF.

The V call is TRBV27, the J call TRBJ2-4; 8 bases agree with TRBD2. Germline V gene data show CDR1 as MNHEY and CDR2 as SMNVEV (reference sequence). J gave up 2 bases and V 2 bases, and 8 bases lay outside the gene matches. This CDR3 has 17 residues. As DNA, the CDR3 is TGTGCCAGCAGTTTAGACGGCGGGAGGTGGTCCAAAAACATTCAGTACTTC. This codes for CASSLDGGRWSKNIQYF.

This clonotype was seen many times. The chain employs TRBV6-4 and TRBJ2-7; TRBD2 is a possible D gene (5 bases). Trimming took 3 bases from V and 0 from J, leaving 6 bases between them. The CDR3 is 13 amino acids. Germline V gene sequence: CDR1 MRHNA, CDR2 SNTAGT. The CDR3 nucleotides are TGTGCCAGCAGTGAGGGGAGCTCCTACGAGCAGTACTTC. It translates to CASSEGSSYEQYF.

This clonotype was counted at least ten times. The chain joins TRBV4-2 to TRBJ2-7; 10 bases agree with TRBD2. Germline CDR1 reads LGHNA; CDR2 reads YNFKEQ. Trimming cost V 3 bases and J 1 base; bases outside gene matches: 6. CDR3 length equals 16 residues. The CDR3 loop is CASSQFGLADSYEQYF. The CDR3 region has the DNA TGTGCCAGCAGCCAGTTCGGACTAGCGGATTCCTACGAGCAGTACTTC.

Concerning this clonotype itself: The junction and the germline gene differ at one end; a read error may be behind it. The chain employs TRBV2 and TRBJ2-7, with D maybe TRBD2 (6 bases). CDR3 length equals 13 residues. The germline V gene encodes CDR1 SNHLY and CDR2 FYNNEI. CDR3 coding DNA: TGTGCCAGCAGTGAAAGGCGGGGCTACAAGCAGTACTTC. Translating gives CASSERRGYKQYF.